The next 27 T cell receptor beta chains were all read from a single sample in a study of T cells in Graves' hyperthyroidism and ophthalmopathy. Template material for amplifying TCR beta CDR3 regions consisted of RNA transcripts. Primed by the HTBI set, a first-round RT-PCR was run on the TCR CDR3. A single record per CDR3 protein comes from TCRdb applying MiXCR to the multiplex PCR reads. Among about 480,000 distinct CDR3 sequences listed, approximately 25% were seen once. The source material was blood. Receptor source: a woman aged 25 to 45 with Graves' ophthalmopathy.

This clonotype was counted only a few times. The CDR3 sequence is CASRNQGAEGETQYF. The CDR3 DNA follows: TGTGCCAGCAGGAACCAGGGGGCGGAGGGAGAGACCCAGTACTTC. The rearrangement uses TRBV2 and TRBJ2-5, with 8 bases lining up with TRBD1. Losses at the gene ends were 6 bases for V and 4 bases for J; bases not matched to a gene: 10. Germline V CDR1 and CDR2: SNHLY, FYNNEI. This CDR3 spans 15 amino acids.

This clonotype was recorded many times. V gene TRBV19 combines with J gene TRBJ2-2; perhaps TRBD1 as D (6 bases). The length of the CDR3 is 14 residues. Trimming took off 8 bases at V and 5 bases at J, with 15 bases between the two ends. In germline, CDR1 is LNHDA, CDR2 SQIVND (reference sequence). CDR3 region: CASLGTKGTGELFF. The CDR3 nucleotides are TGTGCCAGTCTAGGGACAAAGGGAACCGGGGAGCTGTTTTTT.

The chain has TRBV3-1 and TRBJ2-2; TRBD2 matches 9 bases. The CDR3 has 17 amino acids. Germline loops: CDR1 LGHDT, CDR2 YNNKEL (reference sequence). Trimming at V came to 1 base and at J to 7 bases, leaving 10 bases not matched to a gene. The CDR3 sequence is CASSQGAGGPVGGELFF. For the CDR3, the DNA is TGTGCCAGCAGCCAAGGAGCGGGGGGCCCGGTTGGCGGGGAGCTGTTTTTT.

The V gene is TRBV12-3 or TRBV12-4, the J gene TRBJ2-7; TRBD2 matches at 8 bases. The trim removed 5 bases at V and 1 base at J, leaving 7 bases unmatched. The CDR3 extends over 15 amino acids. The CDR3: CASSKCGGPSYEQYV. Written as DNA, the CDR3 is TGTGCCAGCAGTAAATGCGGGGGGCCGTCCTACGAGCAGTACGTC.

J is TRBJ2-7 and V is TRBV27; no definite D call. The CDR3 runs to 16 residues. Germline values: CDR1 MNHEY, CDR2 SMNVEV (reference sequence). With 4 bases removed from V and 2 bases from J, the gap between germline ends came to 18 bases. DNA of the CDR3: TGTGCCAGCAGTTATTCCCTTAGTCAGCAGCCCTACGAGCAGTACTTC. It yields the protein CASSYSLSQQPYEQYF.

This clonotype was counted ten times or more. The chain carries TRBV20-1 and TRBJ1-1; 10 bases fit TRBD1. Trimming took 1 base from V and 2 from J; bases not matched to a gene: 1. Germline CDR1 DFQATT, CDR2 SNEGSKA (reference sequence). The CDR3 length is 14 residues. The CDR3 loop reads CSARGDRGNTEAFF. The CDR3 DNA follows: TGCAGTGCTAGAGGGGACAGGGGCAACACTGAAGCTTTCTTT.

This clonotype was counted a few times. The chain employs TRBV12-3 or TRBV12-4 and TRBJ2-5; TRBD2 might be the D (5 bases). The CDR3 sequence is 15 residues long. Trimming cost V 7 bases and J 2 bases, with 17 bases left between them. The CDR3 loop reads CASTEPGGFQETQYF. CDR3 DNA sequence: TGTGCCAGCACCGAGCCCGGAGGTTTTCAAGAGACCCAGTACTTC.

Ten or more counts support this clonotype. The rearrangement joins TRBV19 to TRBJ2-6; 11 nucleotides align to TRBD1. Looked up from germline, CDR1 is LNHDA and CDR2 is SQIVND (reference sequence). J lost 1 base, V lost 4 bases, and 3 bases had no gene match. The length of the CDR3 is 17 residues. CDR3 region: CASSRGQGVSGANVLTF. The CDR3 bases are TGTGCCAGTAGTAGGGGACAGGGGGTATCTGGGGCCAACGTCCTGACTTTC.

This clonotype was detected once. This chain connects TRBV27 to TRBJ2-5, with TRBD2 matching over 13 bases. This CDR3 is built from 15 residues. CDR1 MNHEY and CDR2 SMNVEV come from the germline V gene (reference sequence). Trimming took 10 bases from V and 1 from J; bases not matched to a gene: 6. The CDR3 DNA sequence: TGTGCCACCTCCGGACTAGCGGGGGCCCAAGAGACCCAGTACTTC. Amino acids: CATSGLAGAQETQYF.

The chain employs TRBV3-1 and TRBJ1-1; D not certain. The length of the CDR3 is 14 residues. The germline V gene encodes CDR1 LGHDT and CDR2 YNNKEL (reference sequence). V was trimmed by 1 base and J by 1 base, leaving 7 bases between them. The CDR3 DNA sequence: TGTGCCAGCAGCCAAGGTAACGAGAACACTGAAGCTTTCTTT. Protein: CASSQGNENTEAFF. Supplemented by reference TRBV3-1 and TRBJ1-1, the full variable domain reads DTAVSQTPKYLVTQMGNDKSIKCEQNLGHDTMYWYKQDSKKFLKIMFSYNNKELIINETVPNRFSPKSPDKAHLNLHINSLELGDSAVYFCASSQGNENTEAFFGQGTRLTVV.

There are many counts of this clonotype. The chain carries TRBV5-1 and TRBJ1-1, with D hard to call. V was trimmed by 5 bases and J by 0 bases, leaving 8 bases between them. CDR3 length: 13 residues. Looked up from germline, CDR1 is SGHRS and CDR2 is YFSETQ. The CDR3, as DNA: TGCGCCAGCAGGCCGGGATTGAACACTGAAGCTTTCTTT. Residues: CASRPGLNTEAFF.

Regarding this clonotype: This may come from a read error, since a much larger clone is one base off. The genes are TRBV4-1 and TRBJ1-1; D uncertain. The CDR3 sequence is 14 residues long. Germline CDR1 and CDR2: MGHRA and YSYEKL. The CDR3 coding sequence is TGCGTCAGCAGCCAAGACGACCCGGGAATAGAAGCTTTCTTT. Translating gives CVSSQDDPGIEAFF.

This chain links TRBV7-3 with TRBJ1-6; TRBD1 is a possible D gene (5 bases). The ends were cut back, 0 bases at V and 7 bases at J, with 10 bases in the middle. CDR3 length: 15 residues. The germline gives CDR1 SGHTA, CDR2 FQGTGA. The CDR3, as DNA: TGTGCCAGCAGCTTAACCGGGTCAGGGAATTCACCCCTCCACTTT. Its protein product is CASSLTGSGNSPLHF.

This clonotype was seen repeatedly, ten times or more. This chain links TRBV14 with TRBJ2-5; a weak D match, TRBD2 (6 bases). The CDR3 has 13 residues. The V end was cut by 5 bases, the J end by 2 bases, with 9 bases between. Per the germline V gene, CDR1 is SGHDN and CDR2 is FVKESK. CDR3 sequence: CASSGGLQETQYF. The CDR3 nucleotides are TGTGCCAGCAGCGGGGGACTTCAAGAGACCCAGTACTTC.

This clonotype came up many times. The gene calls are TRBV6-5 and TRBJ1-2, with D tentatively TRBD1 (6 bases). Germline V lookup: CDR1 MNHEY, CDR2 SVGAGI. This CDR3 region has 15 residues. The V gene lost 0 bases and the J gene lost 4 bases, with 12 bases spanning the gap. The CDR3 DNA reads as TGTGCCAGCAGTTACTCGAGGGGGGTAACCTATGGCTACACCTTC. As protein: CASSYSRGVTYGYTF.

This clonotype appeared many times. A much larger clone lies a single base off, so this may be a read error. CDR3 amino acids: CASRATGGIGELFF. The DNA for the CDR3 is TGTGCCAGCAGGGCTACAGGGGGCATCGGGGAGCTGTTTTTT. The J gene is TRBJ2-2, the V gene TRBV28; 9 positions agree with TRBD1. V dropped 6 bases and J dropped 7; count of bases not matched to a gene: 6. Per the germline V gene, CDR1 is MDHEN and CDR2 is SYDVKM. The CDR3 spans 14 residues.

This clonotype was counted ten times or more. CDR3: CASRRQVTGELFF. The CDR3 DNA is TGTGCCAGCAGGAGACAGGTTACCGGGGAGCTGTTTTTT. This chain connects TRBV6-2 or TRBV6-3 to TRBJ2-2; a weak D match, TRBD1 (6 bases). The germline CDR1 and CDR2 sequences are MNHEY and SVGEGT. The CDR3 totals 13 residues. V was shortened by 6 bases and J by 5 bases, with 10 bases between the two germline ends.

This clonotype was seen only a few times. The V call is TRBV12-3 or TRBV12-4, the J call TRBJ2-5, with 7 nucleotides matching TRBD1. Trimming took 7 bases from V and 2 from J; bases not matched to a gene: 4. The CDR3 has 13 residues. In nucleotides, the CDR3 is TGTGCCAGCACCGGGACAGTACAAGAGACCCAGTACTTC. Its translation is CASTGTVQETQYF.

This clonotype was counted at least ten times. The chain employs TRBV24-1 and TRBJ2-2, with D possibly matching TRBD2 (5 bases). The length of the CDR3 is 13 residues. With 4 bases removed from V and 13 bases from J, the gap between germline ends came to 15 bases. Germline-derived CDR1 and CDR2 are KGHDR and SFDVKD. The CDR3, as DNA: TGTGCCACCAGTGAATCACGCCTCCGGGGGCTGTTTTTT. As protein: CATSESRLRGLFF.

This sequence joins TRBV12-3 or TRBV12-4 and TRBJ2-5; D call uncertain. There are 13 residues in the CDR3. V lost 2 bases and J 3 bases, leaving 7 bases between the germline ends. The CDR3 sequence: CASSLNQKETQYF. CDR3 sequence (DNA): TGTGCCAGCAGTTTAAACCAGAAAGAGACCCAGTACTTC.

The sample holds many counts of this clonotype. The chain couples TRBV12-5 to TRBJ1-5; perhaps TRBD1 as D (5 bases). Germline V CDR1 and CDR2: LGHNT, FRNRAP. CDR3 length equals 12 residues. V lost 5 bases, J lost 9 bases, and 11 bases lay in between. This CDR3 reads CASGPGTWPQHF. CDR3 nucleotides: TGTGCTAGTGGTCCTGGGACTTGGCCCCAGCATTTT.

The table lists this clonotype with a few counts. This chain's CDR3 is CASSLDPDQPLHF. The CDR3, as DNA: TGTGCCAGCAGCTTAGACCCAGATCAACCCCTCCACTTT. J is TRBJ1-6 and V is TRBV7-9; no definite D call. With 1 base removed from V and 12 bases from J, the gap between germline ends came to 10 bases. Germline CDR1 reads SEHNR; CDR2 reads FQNEAQ (reference sequence). This CDR3 region has 13 residues.

V and J are TRBV12-3 or TRBV12-4 and TRBJ2-7; perhaps D is TRBD1 or TRBD2 (5 bases each). The CDR3 runs 15 residues. The ends were cut back, 5 bases at V and 3 bases at J, with 17 bases in the middle. The CDR3 loop is CASSAHGTGNYEQYF. Here the CDR3 DNA reads TGTGCCAGCAGTGCGCACGGGACGGGGAACTACGAGCAGTACTTC.

The chain is built from TRBV10-2 and TRBJ2-1, with D possibly matching TRBD2 (6 bases). V dropped 3 bases and J dropped 8 bases, with 17 bases sitting between them. The germline CDR1 and CDR2 sequences are WSHSY and SAAADI. The CDR3 runs 15 residues. The CDR3 here is CASSEVTSPPHEQFF. The CDR3 DNA follows: TGCGCCAGCAGTGAAGTCACTAGCCCCCCCCATGAGCAGTTCTTC.

In its sample, this clonotype was seen once. J is TRBJ2-7 and V is TRBV12-3 or TRBV12-4; D perhaps matches TRBD2 (6 bases). The CDR3 loop spans 14 amino acids. V was shortened by 2 bases and J by 6 bases, with 14 bases between the two germline ends. The CDR3 sequence: CASSLNGGRGEQYF. CDR3 DNA sequence: TGTGCCAGCAGTTTAAACGGGGGAAGGGGCGAGCAGTACTTC.

This clonotype was counted at least ten times. The rearrangement links TRBV12-3 or TRBV12-4 to TRBJ1-1, with 7 positions matching TRBD1. The CDR3 spans 16 residues. J lost 3 bases, V lost 6 bases, and 13 bases had no gene match. CDR3 sequence reads: CASSRLQGYADTEAFF. The CDR3 DNA is TGTGCCAGCAGCCGATTACAGGGGTACGCAGACACTGAAGCTTTCTTT.

This clonotype was seen many times. The CDR3 loop reads CASSSAGVPTGGDYGYTF. The CDR3 coding sequence is TGTGCCAGCAGTTCAGCGGGGGTCCCTACAGGGGGCGACTATGGCTACACCTTC. The genes are TRBV28 and TRBJ1-2; 9 nucleotides match TRBD1. Trimming cost V 4 bases and J 3 bases; bases outside gene matches: 15. The CDR3 sequence is 18 residues long. Looked up from germline, CDR1 is MDHEN and CDR2 is SYDVKM.